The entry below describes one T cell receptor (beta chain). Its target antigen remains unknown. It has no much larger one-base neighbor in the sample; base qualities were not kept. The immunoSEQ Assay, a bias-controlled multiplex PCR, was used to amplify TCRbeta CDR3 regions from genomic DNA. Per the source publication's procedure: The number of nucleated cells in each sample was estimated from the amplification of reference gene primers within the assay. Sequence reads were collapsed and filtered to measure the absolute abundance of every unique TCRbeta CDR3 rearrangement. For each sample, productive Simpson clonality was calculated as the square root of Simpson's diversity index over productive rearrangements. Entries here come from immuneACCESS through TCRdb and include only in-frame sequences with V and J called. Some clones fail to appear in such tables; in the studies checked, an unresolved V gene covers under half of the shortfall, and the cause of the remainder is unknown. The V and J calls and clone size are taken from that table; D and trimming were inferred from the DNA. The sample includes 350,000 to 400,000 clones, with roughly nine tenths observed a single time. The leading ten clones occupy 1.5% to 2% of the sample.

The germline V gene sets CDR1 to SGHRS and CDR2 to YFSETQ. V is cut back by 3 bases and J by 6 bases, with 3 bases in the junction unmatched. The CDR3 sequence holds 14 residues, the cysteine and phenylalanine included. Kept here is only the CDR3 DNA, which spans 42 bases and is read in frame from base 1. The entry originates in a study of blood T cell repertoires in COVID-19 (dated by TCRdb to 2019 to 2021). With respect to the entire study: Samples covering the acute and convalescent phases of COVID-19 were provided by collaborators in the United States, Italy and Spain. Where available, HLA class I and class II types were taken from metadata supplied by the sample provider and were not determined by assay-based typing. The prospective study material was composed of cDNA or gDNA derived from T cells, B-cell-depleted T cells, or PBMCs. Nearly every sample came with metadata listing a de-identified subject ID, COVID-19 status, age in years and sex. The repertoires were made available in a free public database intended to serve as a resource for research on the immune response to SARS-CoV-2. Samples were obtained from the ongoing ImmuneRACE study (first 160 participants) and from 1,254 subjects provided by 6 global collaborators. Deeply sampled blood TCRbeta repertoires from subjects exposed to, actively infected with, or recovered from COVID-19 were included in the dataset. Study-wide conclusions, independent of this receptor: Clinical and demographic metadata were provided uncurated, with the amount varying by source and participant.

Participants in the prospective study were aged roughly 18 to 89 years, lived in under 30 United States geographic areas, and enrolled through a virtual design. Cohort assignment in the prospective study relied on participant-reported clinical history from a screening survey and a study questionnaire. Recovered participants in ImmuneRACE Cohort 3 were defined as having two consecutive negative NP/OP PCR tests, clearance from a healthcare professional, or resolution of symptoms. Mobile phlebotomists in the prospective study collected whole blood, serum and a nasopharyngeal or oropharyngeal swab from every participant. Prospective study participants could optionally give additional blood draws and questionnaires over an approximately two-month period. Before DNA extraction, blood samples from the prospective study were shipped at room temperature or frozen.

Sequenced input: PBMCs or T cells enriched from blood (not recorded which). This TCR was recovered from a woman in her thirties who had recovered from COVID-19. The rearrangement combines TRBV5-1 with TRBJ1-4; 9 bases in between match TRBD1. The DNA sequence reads TGCGCCAGCAGCTCGACAGGGGGGCATGAAAAACTGTTTTTT. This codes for CASSSTGGHEKLFF.